These 15 T cell receptor beta chains share one sample of origin, sequenced in a study of graft-versus-host responses after intestinal transplantation. The study plated around 200,000 CFSE-labeled responders with around 200,000 irradiated, violet-dye-labeled stimulators. Data came from immunoSEQ multiplex PCR; TCRdb stores just in-frame clones and leaves some out. The data show a few thousand clones, over 25% seen once. The specimen was alloreactive CD8+ T cells from a mixed lymphocyte reaction culture, collected before intestinal transplant. Subset noted: CFSE-low proliferating T cells sorted from approximately 6-day pre-transplant mixed lymphocyte reaction (GvH or HvG direction). These receptors were obtained from a human patient who received an intestinal transplant.

The CDR3: CASSSSYEQYF. CDR3 DNA sequence: TGTGCCAGCAGCTCATCTTACGAGCAGTACTTC. The J gene is TRBJ2-7, the V gene TRBV9; no definite D call. The germline V gene encodes CDR1 SGDLS and CDR2 YYNGEE. The CDR3 length is 11 residues. V lost 4 bases to trimming and J lost 4 bases, with 6 bases between them.

Of note for this clone: A read error is likely here: a far larger clone is one base away. The chain employs TRBV5-1 and TRBJ2-2; TRBD2 aligns across 9 bases. Germline V gives CDR1 SGHRS, CDR2 YFSETQ. The CDR3 contains 14 residues. This chain's CDR3 is CASRLAENTWELFF. The DNA of the CDR3 is TGCGCCAGCCGACTAGCGGAAAACACCTGGGAGCTGTTTTTT.

Of note for this clone: An end of the junction does not agree with germline; a read error may underlie this. This chain joins TRBV6-5 and TRBJ2-5; TRBD1 agrees at 12 bases. The J call is in doubt because the DNA end fits TRBJ2-7 better. The CDR3 has 14 residues. CDR1 and CDR2 from the germline V gene are MNHEY and SVGAGI. This CDR3 reads CVSKPGQGAYEQYF. The DNA of the CDR3 is TGTGTCAGCAAACCGGGACAGGGGGCGTACGAGCAGTACTTC.

This chain links TRBV6-5 with TRBJ1-2; D unresolved. Trimming removed 2 bases from V and 0 bases from J, with 4 bases in between. CDR1 and CDR2 (germline): MNHEY, SVGAGI. This CDR3 is built from 13 residues. The CDR3, as DNA: TGTGCCAGCAGTTACGGTGCTAACTATGGCTACACCTTC. It specifies CASSYGANYGYTF.

The chain uses TRBV30 and TRBJ2-7, with D possibly TRBD1 on 6 matching bases. Per germline, CDR1 GTSNPN and CDR2 SVGIG (reference sequence). Trimming removed 0 bases from V and 4 bases from J, with 13 bases in between. This CDR3 has 14 residues. CDR3: CAWSVDTGWYEQYF. The CDR3 nucleotides are TGTGCCTGGAGTGTAGACACAGGGTGGTACGAGCAGTACTTC. Drawing the rest from reference TRBV30 and TRBJ2-7, the complete variable domain is SQTIHQWPATLVQPVGSPLSLECTVEGTSNPNLYWYRQAAGRGLQLLFYSVGIGQISSEVPQNLSASRPQDRQFILSSKKLLLSDSGFYLCAWSVDTGWYEQYFGPGTRLTVT.

About this clone: The junction does not match germline at one end; this may be a read error. The same CDR3 also results from other DNA sequences found in this sample. The V and J genes are TRBV30 and TRBJ1-1, with a weak D call TRBD1 (5 bases). Germline CDR1 and CDR2: GTSNPN and SVGIG (reference sequence). This CDR3 contains 12 residues. The CDR3 protein is CAWGDGGTEAFF. The CDR3 DNA reads TGTGCCTGGGGGGACGGGGGAACTGAAGCCTTCTTT.

By share, this clone counts as medium-sized. The V call is TRBV4-1, the J call TRBJ2-7, with TRBD1 identical over 8 bases. V lost 4 bases and J lost 4; bases outside the gene matches: 9. CDR3 length: 15 residues. CDR1 is MGHRA and CDR2 is YSYEKL in the germline V gene. Here the CDR3 reads CASSLEDRVSYEQYF. The CDR3 coding sequence is TGCGCCAGCAGCCTAGAGGACAGGGTATCGTACGAGCAGTACTTC.

This chain joins TRBV7-9 and TRBJ1-1; no definite D call. V was clipped by 5 bases and J by 3 bases, with 10 bases between them. CDR1 SEHNR and CDR2 FQNEAQ come from the germline V gene (reference sequence). The length of the CDR3 is 13 residues. This CDR3 reads CASSPSGDTEAFF. The CDR3 coding sequence is TGTGCCAGCAGCCCCTCGGGCGACACTGAAGCTTTCTTT.

This chain uses TRBV5-1 with TRBJ2-3; D might be TRBD2 (6 bases). Trimming stripped 1 base from V and 0 bases from J, with 12 bases between. CDR3 length: 16 residues. Per germline, CDR1 SGHRS and CDR2 YFSETQ. Here the CDR3 reads CASSLSAGTSTDTQYF. CDR3 DNA: TGCGCCAGCAGCTTGAGCGCGGGGACTAGCACAGATACGCAGTATTTT.

Of note for this clone: Sequence at one end of the junction differs from germline and may be a read error. V gene TRBV5-4 combines with J gene TRBJ2-7, with 11 bases that match TRBD2. The CDR3 spans 15 residues. CDR1 and CDR2 (germline): SGHNT, YYREEE (reference sequence). The CDR3 DNA reads as TGTGCCGGCAGCCTATTAGCGGGAGGGCCCTACGAGCAGTACTTC. Translation gives CAGSLLAGGPYEQYF.

The rearrangement links TRBV11-2 to TRBJ2-1; the D is unclear. CDR1 and CDR2 (germline): SGHAT, FQNNGV. Trimming removed 3 bases at V and 8 bases at J, with 8 bases between. The CDR3 has 12 amino acids. CDR3 bases: TGTGCCAGCAGCTTGATTTCAGATGAGCAGTTCTTC. Residues: CASSLISDEQFF.

The sample holds a few counts of this clone. The chain recombines TRBV28 with TRBJ2-6, with D hard to call. Germline V gene data show CDR1 as MDHEN and CDR2 as SYDVKM. The CDR3 covers 14 residues. V shed 6 bases and J shed 2 bases, with 8 bases lying between them. As DNA, the CDR3 is TGTGCCAGCAGCCCCGTTACTGGGGCCAACGTCCTGACTTTC. Its protein product is CASSPVTGANVLTF. Based on the CDR3 plus reference TRBV28 and TRBJ2-6, the full variable domain is DVKVTQSSRYLVKRTGEKVFLECVQDMDHENMFWYRQDPGLGLRLIYFSYDVKMKEKGDIPEGYSVSREKKERFSLILESASTNQTSMYLCASSPVTGANVLTFGAGSRLTVL.

The chain links TRBV6-1 to TRBJ2-1; D is ambiguous. Germline V gives CDR1 MNHNS, CDR2 SASEGT. This CDR3 spans 13 amino acids. V gave up 3 bases and J gave up 8 bases, with 11 bases separating them. CDR3 sequence: CASSDPPPDEQFF. As DNA, the CDR3 is TGTGCCAGCAGTGACCCCCCGCCCGATGAGCAGTTCTTC.

Written as DNA, the CDR3 is TGTGCCAGCAGCGCCTTAAGGGGTAGGAACACTGAAGCTTTCTTT. It codes for CASSALRGRNTEAFF. This chain links TRBV11-2 with TRBJ1-1, with TRBD1 as a possible D gene (5 bases). The CDR3 runs to 15 residues. Germline values: CDR1 SGHAT, CDR2 FQNNGV. Trimming removed 5 bases at V and 1 base at J, with 14 bases between.

A note on this clone: This may stem from a read error, because a much larger clone lies one nucleotide away. The sample has other DNA sequences that encode this CDR3 too. This chain links TRBV29-1 with TRBJ1-2; 8 bases align to TRBD1. The CDR3 runs to 13 residues. Germline lookup yields CDR1 SQVTM and CDR2 ANQGSEA. V gave up 4 bases and J gave up 6 bases; unmatched junction bases: 7. CDR3 loop: CSVGGQGANGYTF. DNA of the CDR3: TGCAGCGTTGGTGGGCAGGGGGCAAATGGCTACACCTTC.